The TCR beta chain under discussion was sequenced for a study of somatic mutations in cytotoxic T cells in rheumatoid arthritis. The CDR3 totals 14 residues. The V gene's germline CDR1 is MNHNS and CDR2 SASEGT. V was shortened by 3 bases and J by 3 bases, with 9 bases between the two germline ends. TCRdb's table, derived via immunoSEQ multiplex PCR, lists solely in-frame clones and lacks some. This sample has about 16,000 clones, with roughly 78% found just once. V and J are TRBV6-1 and TRBJ2-1; a possible D gene is TRBD1 (5 bases). This clonotype originated in a woman aged 50 to 60 with rheumatoid arthritis. The sequenced material came from CD8+ T cells sorted from blood. The CDR3 loop is CASSEPRVYNEQFF. The CDR3 DNA reads TGTGCCAGCAGTGAGCCCAGGGTCTACAATGAGCAGTTCTTC.